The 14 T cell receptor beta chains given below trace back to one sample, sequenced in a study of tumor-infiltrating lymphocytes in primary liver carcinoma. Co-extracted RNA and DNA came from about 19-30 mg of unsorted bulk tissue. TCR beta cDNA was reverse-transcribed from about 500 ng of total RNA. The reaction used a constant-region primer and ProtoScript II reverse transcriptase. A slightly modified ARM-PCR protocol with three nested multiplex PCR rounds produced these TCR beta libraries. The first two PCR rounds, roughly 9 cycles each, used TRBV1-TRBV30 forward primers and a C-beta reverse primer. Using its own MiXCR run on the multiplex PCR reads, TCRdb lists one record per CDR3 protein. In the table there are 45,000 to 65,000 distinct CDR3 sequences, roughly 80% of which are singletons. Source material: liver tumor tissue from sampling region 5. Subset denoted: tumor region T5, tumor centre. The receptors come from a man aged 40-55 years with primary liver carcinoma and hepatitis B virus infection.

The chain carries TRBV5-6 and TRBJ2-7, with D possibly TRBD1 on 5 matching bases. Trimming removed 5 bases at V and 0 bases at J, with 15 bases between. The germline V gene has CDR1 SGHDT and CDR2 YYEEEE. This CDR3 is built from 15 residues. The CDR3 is CASSWTWIGSYEQYF. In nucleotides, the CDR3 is TGTGCCAGCAGTTGGACATGGATCGGCTCCTACGAGCAGTACTTC.

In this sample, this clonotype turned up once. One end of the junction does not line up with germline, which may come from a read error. CDR3 region: CARRSSRDSSCEQYF. DNA for the CDR3: TGTGCCAGGAGATCATCCCGGGACTCCTCCTGCGAGCAGTACTTC. The chain employs TRBV11-1 and TRBJ2-7, with D tentatively TRBD2 (6 bases). Germline-derived CDR1 and CDR2 are SGHAT and FQDESV (reference sequence). The CDR3 extends over 15 amino acids.

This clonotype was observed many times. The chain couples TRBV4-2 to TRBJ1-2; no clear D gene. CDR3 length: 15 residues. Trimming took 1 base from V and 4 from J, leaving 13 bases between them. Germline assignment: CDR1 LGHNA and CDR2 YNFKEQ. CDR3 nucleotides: TGTGCCAGCAGCCAAGGCGCCAGGAGCCCCTATGGCTACACCTTC. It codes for CASSQGARSPYGYTF.

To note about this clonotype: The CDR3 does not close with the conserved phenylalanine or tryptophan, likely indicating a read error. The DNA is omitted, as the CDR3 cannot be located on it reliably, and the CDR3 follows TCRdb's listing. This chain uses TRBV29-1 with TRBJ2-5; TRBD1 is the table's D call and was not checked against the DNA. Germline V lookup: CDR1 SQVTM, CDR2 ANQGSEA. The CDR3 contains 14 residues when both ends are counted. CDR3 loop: CSVEDGASQETQYL.

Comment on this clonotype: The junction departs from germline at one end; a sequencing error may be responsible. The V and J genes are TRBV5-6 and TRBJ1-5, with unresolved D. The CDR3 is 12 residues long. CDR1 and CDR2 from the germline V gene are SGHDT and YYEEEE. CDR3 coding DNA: TGTGCCAGCAGCTATCGGAATCAGCCCCAGCGTTTC. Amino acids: CASSYRNQPQRF. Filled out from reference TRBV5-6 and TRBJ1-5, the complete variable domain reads DAGVTQSPTHLIKTRGQQVTLRCSPKSGHDTVSWYQQALGQGPQFIFQYYEEEERQRGNFPDRFSGHQFPNYSSELNVNALLLGDSALYLCASSYRNQPQRFGDGTRLSIL.

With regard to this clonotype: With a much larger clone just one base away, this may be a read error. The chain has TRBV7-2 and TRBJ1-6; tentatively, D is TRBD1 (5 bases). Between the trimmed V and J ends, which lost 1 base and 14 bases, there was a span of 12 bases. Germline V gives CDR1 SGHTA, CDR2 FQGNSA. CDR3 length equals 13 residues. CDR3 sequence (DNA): TGTACCAGCAGCTTAGGATATGAGGGGTCCCTCCACTTT. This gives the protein CTSSLGYEGSLHF. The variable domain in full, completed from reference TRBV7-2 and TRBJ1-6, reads GAGVSQSPSNKVTEKGKDVELRCDPISGHTALYWYRQSLGQGLEFLIYFQGNSAPDKSGLPSDRFSAERTGGSVSTLTIQRTQQEDSAVYLCTSSLGYEGSLHFGNGTRLTVT.

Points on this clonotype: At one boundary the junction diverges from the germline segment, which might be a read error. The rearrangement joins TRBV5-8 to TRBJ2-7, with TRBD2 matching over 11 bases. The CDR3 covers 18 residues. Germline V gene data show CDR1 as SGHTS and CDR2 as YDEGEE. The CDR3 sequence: CVSSLGGLAGGASYEQYF. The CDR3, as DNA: TGTGTCAGCAGCTTGGGTGGCCTAGCGGGAGGCGCCTCCTACGAGCAGTACTTC. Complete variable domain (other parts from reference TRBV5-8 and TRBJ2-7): EAGVTQSPTHLIKTRGQQATLRCSPISGHTSVYWYQQALGLGLQFLLWYDEGEERNRGNFPPRFSGRQFPNYSSELNVNALELEDSALYLCVSSLGGLAGGASYEQYFGPGTRLTVT.

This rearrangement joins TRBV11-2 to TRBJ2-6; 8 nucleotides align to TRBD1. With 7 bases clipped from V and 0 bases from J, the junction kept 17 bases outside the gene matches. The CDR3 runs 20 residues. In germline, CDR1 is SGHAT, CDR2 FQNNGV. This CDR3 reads CASMGGDRGISLSGANVLTF. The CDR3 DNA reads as TGTGCCAGCATGGGGGGAGACAGGGGCATTTCCCTCTCTGGGGCCAACGTCCTGACTTTC.

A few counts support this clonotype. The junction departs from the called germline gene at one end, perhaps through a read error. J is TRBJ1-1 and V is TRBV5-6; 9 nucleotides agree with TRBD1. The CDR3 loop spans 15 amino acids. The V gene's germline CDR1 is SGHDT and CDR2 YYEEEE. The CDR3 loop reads CACSSLDRGNTEAFF. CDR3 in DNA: TGTGCCTGCAGCTCCCTAGACAGGGGGAACACTGAGGCTTTCTTT.

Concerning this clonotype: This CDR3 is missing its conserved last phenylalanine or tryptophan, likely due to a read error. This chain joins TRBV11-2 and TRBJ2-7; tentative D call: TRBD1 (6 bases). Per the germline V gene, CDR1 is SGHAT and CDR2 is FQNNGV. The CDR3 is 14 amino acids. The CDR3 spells CDSSSDRNSYEQYY. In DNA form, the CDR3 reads TGTGACAGCAGCTCTGACAGGAACTCCTACGAGCAGTACTAC.

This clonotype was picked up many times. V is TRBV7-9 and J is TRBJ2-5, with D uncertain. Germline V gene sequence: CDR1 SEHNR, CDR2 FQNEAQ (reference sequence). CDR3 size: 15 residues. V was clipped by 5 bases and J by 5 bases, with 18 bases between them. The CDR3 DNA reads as TGTGCCAGCAGCCCCTGGGGTGGAAAAGGGGAGACCCAGTACTTC. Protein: CASSPWGGKGETQYF.

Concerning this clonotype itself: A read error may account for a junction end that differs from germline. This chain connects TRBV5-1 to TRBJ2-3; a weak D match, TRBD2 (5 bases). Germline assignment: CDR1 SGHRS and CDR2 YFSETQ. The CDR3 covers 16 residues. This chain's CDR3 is CASSLESSWRADTQYF. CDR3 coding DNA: TGTGCCAGCAGCTTGGAGTCTAGCTGGAGAGCAGATACGCAGTATTTT.

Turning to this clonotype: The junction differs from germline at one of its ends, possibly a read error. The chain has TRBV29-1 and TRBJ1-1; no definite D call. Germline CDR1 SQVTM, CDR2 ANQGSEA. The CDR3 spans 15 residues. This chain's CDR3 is CSVAEGWVMNTEASF. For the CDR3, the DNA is TGCAGCGTTGCAGAGGGCTGGGTGATGAACACTGAAGCTTCCTTT.

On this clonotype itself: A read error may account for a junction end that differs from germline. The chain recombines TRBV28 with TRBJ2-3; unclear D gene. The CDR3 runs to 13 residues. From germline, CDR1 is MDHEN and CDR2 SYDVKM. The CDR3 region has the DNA TGTGCCACCAAACCCTACGTACCAGATACGCAGTACTTT. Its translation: CATKPYVPDTQYF.